A selection of T cell receptor beta chains follows, all from one sample in a study of blood T cell repertoires in COVID-19. The repertoire was sequenced with immunoSEQ multiplex PCR; TCRdb's copy has only in-frame clones and lacks some. The data hold 50,000 to 70,000 clones, with about 93% observed a single time. The sample was peripheral blood. The receptors were sampled from a woman older than 75 with active COVID-19. CDR3s include the opening cysteine and the closing phenylalanine or tryptophan.

j_call,v_call,cdr3_length,cdr3_aa
TRBJ2-1,TRBV28,15,CASRMGAMGVNEQFF
TRBJ1-6,TRBV2,14,CASSGQRRPSPLHF
TRBJ2-2,TRBV19,15,CASSMGQGWGGELFF
TRBJ2-1,TRBV25-1,16,CASSQLGTSGNNEQFF
TRBJ2-3,TRBV27,15,CASSFLAGGSDTQYF
TRBJ2-2,TRBV24-1,15,CATSDARTGTGELFF
TRBJ2-1,TRBV27,17,CASSPLSGTSGDNEQFF
TRBJ2-5,TRBV28,14,CASSPPGLLETQYF
TRBJ2-3,TRBV6-5,14,CASSSLAVSDTQYF
TRBJ1-2,TRBV19,14,CASAPGTGTYGYTF
TRBJ2-1,TRBV7-9,15,CASSFLYSSYNEQFF
TRBJ2-3,TRBV9,17,CASSETIPGQGRDTQYF
TRBJ2-2,TRBV30,19,CAWSVRIQREGLRTGELFF
TRBJ2-7,TRBV5-1,14,CASSLDWRAGEQYF
TRBJ1-4,TRBV19,14,CASSITEGSEKLFF
TRBJ2-2,TRBV7-9,18,CASTQRGGGSQYTGELFF
TRBJ2-3,TRBV7-6,15,CASTRTSGGSDTQYF
TRBJ2-1,TRBV10-3,16,CAISDKSGLTGNEQFF
TRBJ2-5,TRBV24-1,14,CATSEDTGRETQYF
TRBJ2-5,TRBV5-4,15,CASSLPSGPQETQYF
TRBJ2-2,TRBV27,18,CASSLAVRGITQRGELFF
TRBJ2-2,TRBV18,19,CASSQMLAGPLSNTGELFF
TRBJ1-1,TRBV5-1,14,CASRLTGTNTEAFF
TRBJ1-6,TRBV25-1,17,CASSSPGTGGGNSPLHF
TRBJ1-4,TRBV6-6,15,CASSYQGQGDEKLFF
TRBJ1-1,TRBV10-3,15,CAISENEGSWTEAFF
TRBJ2-2,TRBV28,14,CASSFGSYTGELFF
TRBJ2-3,TRBV2,14,CASSEPLGLDTQYF
TRBJ2-3,TRBV24-1,17,CATSDNRQGWSTDTQYF
TRBJ1-2,TRBV11-2,14,CASSLGLGSYGYTF
TRBJ2-5,TRBV2,11,CASSREETQYF
TRBJ2-4,TRBV28,15,CASSPGRLAKNIQYF
TRBJ2-2,TRBV6-2/TRBV6-3,16,CASSRRTSGNTGELFF
TRBJ1-1,TRBV28,15,CASSLGGALNTEAFF
TRBJ1-4,TRBV18,16,CASSLSTGASNEKLFF
TRBJ2-1,TRBV7-9,15,CASSPTSGSYNEQFF
TRBJ2-1,TRBV28,16,CASSSFGTSGYNEQFF
TRBJ1-1,TRBV27,16,CASSLPPDRVDTEAFF